The 30 T cell receptor beta chains in this list originate from one sample, sequenced in a study of cytomegalovirus exposure and HLA in healthy donors. The PCR used 60 Vbeta and 13 Jbeta primers. The protocol was immunoSEQ multiplex PCR, while the TCRdb copy is restricted to in-frame clones and leaves out a portion. Counted here are hundreds of thousands of clones, just under 85% occurring once; the ten biggest clones make up approximately 0.62%. Sequencing was done on a sample of PBMCs. These TCRs come from a woman between 40 and 55 years old in good health and CMV-seronegative.

The V and J genes are TRBV30 and TRBJ2-5, with 10 bases aligning to TRBD2. The CDR3 is 16 amino acids. The ends lost 1 base at V and 5 bases at J; junction bases unmatched: 10. Germline CDR1 is GTSNPN and CDR2 is SVGIG (reference sequence). The CDR3 DNA is TGTGCCTGGAGTGGGAAAGCGGGGGGGCTCGCGGAGACCCAGTACTTC. Residues: CAWSGKAGGLAETQYF. Complete variable domain (other parts from reference TRBV30 and TRBJ2-5): SQTIHQWPATLVQPVGSPLSLECTVEGTSNPNLYWYRQAAGRGLQLLFYSVGIGQISSEVPQNLSASRPQDRQFILSSKKLLLSDSGFYLCAWSGKAGGLAETQYFGPGTRLLVL.

CDR3: CASSQELIPGTGPEKLFF. The CDR3 coding sequence is TGTGCCAGCAGCCAAGAACTTATCCCCGGGACAGGGCCTGAAAAACTGTTTTTT. This chain uses TRBV7-8 with TRBJ1-4; the match to TRBD1 covers 9 bases. V shed 5 bases and J 7 bases; nucleotides not matched to a gene: 17. Germline assignment: CDR1 SGHVS and CDR2 FQNEAQ. The CDR3 runs 18 residues.

The chain recombines TRBV6-5 with TRBJ2-2, with 7 bases matching TRBD1. Germline V gives CDR1 MNHEY, CDR2 SVGAGI. This CDR3 comprises 15 residues. V dropped 7 bases and J dropped 6; count of bases not matched to a gene: 11. Written as DNA, the CDR3 is TGTGCCAGCACCTCGAACAGGGGATCCCCCGGGGAGCTGTTTTTT. Translation gives CASTSNRGSPGELFF.

The chain recombines TRBV11-2 with TRBJ1-1, with a tentative D call TRBD1 (6 bases). Germline V lookup: CDR1 SGHAT, CDR2 FQNNGV. CDR3 length: 14 residues. V was pared by 3 bases and J by 1 base, with 9 bases between. Here the CDR3 reads CASSFLTGNTEAFF. CDR3 in DNA: TGTGCCAGCAGCTTCTTGACAGGGAACACTGAAGCTTTCTTT.

The chain joins TRBV29-1 to TRBJ2-5; TRBD1 might be the D (5 bases). CDR1 is SQVTM, CDR2 ANQGSEA, per germline. The CDR3 spans 13 residues. The V gene lost 7 bases and the J gene lost 2 bases, with 14 bases spanning the gap. CDR3 sequence: CSEAQAPQETQYF. The CDR3 DNA reads as TGCAGCGAAGCACAGGCGCCTCAAGAGACCCAGTACTTC. The entire variable domain, with the rest obtained from reference TRBV29-1 and TRBJ2-5, is as follows: SAVISQKPSRDICQRGTSLTIQCQVDSQVTMMFWYRQQPGQSLTLIATANQGSEATYESGFVIDKFPISRPNLTFSTLTVSNMSPEDSSIYLCSEAQAPQETQYFGPGTRLLVL.

The chain has TRBV27 and TRBJ1-6, with D perhaps matching TRBD1 (5 bases). Trimming removed 2 bases from V and 7 bases from J, with 9 bases in between. This CDR3 spans 14 amino acids. Germline values: CDR1 MNHEY, CDR2 SMNVEV (reference sequence). The CDR3 reads CASSLRQSNSPLHF. CDR3 coding DNA: TGTGCCAGCAGTTTAAGACAGTCAAATTCACCCCTCCACTTT.

The chain is built from TRBV6-5 and TRBJ1-5, with D hard to call. Germline V gene lookup returns CDR1 MNHEY and CDR2 SVGAGI. Trimming pared 0 bases from V and 7 bases from J, leaving 10 bases between. This CDR3 has 14 amino acids. The chain's CDR3 is CASSYSSSGQPQHF. The CDR3 DNA reads TGTGCCAGCAGTTACTCGAGTTCCGGGCAGCCCCAGCATTTT.

This chain connects TRBV10-2 to TRBJ1-6, with D possibly matching TRBD1 (6 bases). Germline CDR1 and CDR2: WSHSY and SAAADI. V was clipped by 6 bases and J by 9 bases, with 15 bases between them. This CDR3 has 14 amino acids. The CDR3 is CASRQGSEGSPLHF. CDR3 DNA: TGCGCCAGCAGACAGGGTAGCGAGGGTTCACCCCTCCACTTT.

The chain uses TRBV6-1 and TRBJ1-1, with a tentative D call TRBD1 (5 bases). The CDR3 has 13 residues. Between the trimmed V and J ends, which lost 6 bases and 3 bases, there was a span of 11 bases. Germline V lookup: CDR1 MNHNS, CDR2 SASEGT. DNA of the CDR3: TGTGCCAGCAGGAGTCAGGGTTACACTGAAGCTTTCTTT. Translation gives CASRSQGYTEAFF.

V and J are TRBV23-1 and TRBJ1-3, with 8 bases fitting TRBD1. TRBV23-1 is marked as an open reading frame, function uncertain. The CDR3 consists of 19 residues. V shed 4 bases, J shed 0 bases, and the junction held 14 bases outside the gene matches. In nucleotides, the CDR3 is TGCGCCAGCAGTCTTTACCGGGACAGGTTCCCGCTCTCTGGAAACACCATATATTTT. This sequence encodes CASSLYRDRFPLSGNTIYF.

A few counts support this clone. The chain links TRBV5-8 to TRBJ2-7; D is possibly TRBD2 (7 bases). V was clipped by 4 bases and J by 2 bases, with 19 bases between them. Looked up from germline, CDR1 is SGHTS and CDR2 is YDEGEE. The CDR3 spans 16 residues. CDR3 nucleotide sequence: TGTGCCAGCAGCCAAGAAGGGGGAGGGGCCCCCTACGAGCAGTACTTC. Translation gives CASSQEGGGAPYEQYF.

This clone has only a few counts. V and J are TRBV5-4 and TRBJ1-1; a weak D match, TRBD1 (6 bases). Germline lookup yields CDR1 SGHNT and CDR2 YYREEE (reference sequence). This CDR3 has 13 residues. The V end lost 5 bases, the J end lost 5 bases, and 13 bases lay between the germline ends. The CDR3 here is CASSPRGRTEAFF. For the CDR3, the DNA is TGTGCCAGCAGTCCGAGGGGGAGAACTGAAGCTTTCTTT.

The chain has TRBV30 and TRBJ2-7, with D perhaps TRBD1 (6 bases). V lost 2 bases and J lost 9, with 20 bases in between. The CDR3 has 14 residues. CDR1 is GTSNPN and CDR2 is SVGIG in the germline V gene (reference sequence). The DNA of the CDR3 is TGTGCCTGGAGTCCGGGACAAATACTAATGGTGCAGTACTTC. Protein: CAWSPGQILMVQYF.

For this clone: The germline gene is not matched at one end of the junction; a read error may be the cause. The chain uses TRBV7-7 and TRBJ1-6; tentative D call: TRBD1 (6 bases). The germline CDR1 and CDR2 sequences are SSHAT and FNYEAQ (reference sequence). The length of the CDR3 is 16 residues. This CDR3 is CASSLKKGHPCSPLHF. The CDR3 DNA reads as TGTGCTAGCAGCTTAAAAAAGGGACATCCGTGTTCACCCCTCCACTTT.

The rearrangement joins TRBV19 to TRBJ1-1, with 7 bases lining up with TRBD1. V lost 6 bases and J lost 4; bases outside the gene matches: 8. This CDR3 contains 14 residues. Germline V gene data show CDR1 as LNHDA and CDR2 as SQIVND (reference sequence). The CDR3 is CASRNRGGSTEAFF. The CDR3 region has the DNA TGTGCCAGTAGAAACAGGGGTGGGAGCACTGAAGCTTTCTTT.

This chain links TRBV6-5 with TRBJ2-3, with TRBD1 identical over 7 bases. In germline, CDR1 is MNHEY, CDR2 SVGAGI. The length of the CDR3 is 14 residues. J lost 2 bases, V lost 2 bases, and 1 base had no gene match. The CDR3, as DNA: TGTGCCAGCAGTTACCAGGGGGACACAGATACGCAGTATTTT. Translating it yields CASSYQGDTDTQYF.

The V gene is TRBV7-2, the J gene TRBJ2-3; D might be TRBD1 (6 bases). V gave up 2 bases and J gave up 4 bases, with 16 bases separating them. Germline CDR1 SGHTA, CDR2 FQGNSA. This CDR3 is built from 16 residues. CDR3: CASSLRGGFDADTQYF. The CDR3 coding sequence is TGTGCCAGCAGCTTAAGAGGGGGTTTTGATGCAGATACGCAGTATTTT.

This clone was seen more than once but under ten times. The chain has TRBV6-5 and TRBJ1-6; no definite D call. V was pared by 4 bases and J by 7 bases, with 11 bases between. CDR1 is MNHEY and CDR2 is SVGAGI in the germline V gene. The CDR3 consists of 14 residues. The DNA for the CDR3 is TGTGCCAGCAGTTTGGTCAGGATAAATTCACCCCTCCACTTT. It translates to CASSLVRINSPLHF.

The sample holds one count of this clone. The J gene is TRBJ2-5, the V gene TRBV19; 8 positions match TRBD1. With 2 bases clipped from V and 3 bases from J, the junction kept 2 bases outside the gene matches. The length of the CDR3 is 14 residues. The germline V gene has CDR1 LNHDA and CDR2 SQIVND (reference sequence). CDR3 in amino acids: CASSIQGAKETQYF. The CDR3 DNA reads as TGTGCCAGTAGTATACAGGGGGCCAAAGAGACCCAGTACTTC.

V and J are TRBV20-1 and TRBJ1-1; D not resolved. The V end was cut by 6 bases, the J end by 9 bases, with 14 bases between. The germline V gene encodes CDR1 DFQATT and CDR2 SNEGSKA (reference sequence). The CDR3 runs 11 residues. CDR3 loop: CSAGRAGKAFF. The CDR3 DNA follows: TGCAGTGCGGGGAGGGCCGGAAAAGCTTTCTTT.

This sequence joins TRBV29-1 and TRBJ1-1, with 8 nucleotides matching TRBD1. Germline V lookup: CDR1 SQVTM, CDR2 ANQGSEA. V lost 6 bases, J lost 8 bases, and 11 bases stayed unmatched. The CDR3 extends over 13 amino acids. The CDR3 coding sequence is TGCAGCGTCCAAGCAGGGGGCGCCTCGGAAGCTTTCTTT. Amino acid sequence: CSVQAGGASEAFF. The entire variable domain, with the rest obtained from reference TRBV29-1 and TRBJ1-1, is as follows: SAVISQKPSRDICQRGTSLTIQCQVDSQVTMMFWYRQQPGQSLTLIATANQGSEATYESGFVIDKFPISRPNLTFSTLTVSNMSPEDSSIYLCSVQAGGASEAFFGQGTRLTVV.

The genes are TRBV2 and TRBJ2-7; D may be TRBD1 (5 bases). Germline V CDR1 and CDR2: SNHLY, FYNNEI. Between the trimmed V and J ends, which lost 3 bases and 7 bases, there was a span of 22 bases. This CDR3 contains 16 residues. CDR3 coding DNA: TGTGCCAGCAGTGATGATCAAGGGGCACTTCTCTGGGAGCAGTACTTC. Amino acids: CASSDDQGALLWEQYF. The full variable domain, in which reference TRBV2 and TRBJ2-7 provide the parts outside the CDR3, is EPEVTQTPSHQVTQMGQEVILRCVPISNHLYFYWYRQILGQKVEFLVSFYNNEISEKSEIFDDQFSVERPDGSNFTLKIRSTKLEDSAMYFCASSDDQGALLWEQYFGPGTRLTVT.

The chain carries TRBV10-1 and TRBJ2-3; TRBD2 is a possible D gene (7 bases). The CDR3 loop spans 14 amino acids. From germline, CDR1 is WNHNN and CDR2 SYGVQD (reference sequence). V was clipped by 7 bases and J by 6 bases, with 17 bases between them. This CDR3 is CASTKGGIGDTQYF. In DNA form, the CDR3 reads TGCGCCAGCACCAAGGGGGGGATTGGGGATACGCAGTATTTT.

The chain employs TRBV1 and TRBJ2-4; TRBD1 reflects the table's D call only, with no check against the DNA. TRBV1 is noted as a pseudogene. The CDR3 runs to 14 residues. In nucleotides, the CDR3 is TGCACCAGCAGCCAAGAATACCAGGGAAACATTCAGTACTTC. Translating gives CTSSQEYQGNIQYF.

V gene TRBV2 combines with J gene TRBJ1-1; D gene ambiguous. The CDR3 spans 12 residues. The V end lost 6 bases, the J end lost 11 bases, and 16 bases lay between the germline ends. CDR1 is SNHLY and CDR2 is FYNNEI in the germline V gene. CDR3 in amino acids: CASRDDTLGAFF. The DNA of the CDR3 is TGTGCCAGCAGAGATGACACCTTGGGTGCTTTCTTT. Drawing the rest from reference TRBV2 and TRBJ1-1, the complete variable domain is EPEVTQTPSHQVTQMGQEVILRCVPISNHLYFYWYRQILGQKVEFLVSFYNNEISEKSEIFDDQFSVERPDGSNFTLKIRSTKLEDSAMYFCASRDDTLGAFFGQGTRLTVV.

The rearrangement uses TRBV18 and TRBJ1-2; D gene uncertain. Germline V CDR1 and CDR2: KGHSH, LQKENI. Trimming removed 3 bases from V and 4 bases from J, with 21 bases in between. CDR3 length: 17 residues. The CDR3 sequence is CASSPLEGPTISYGYTF. CDR3 nucleotides: TGTGCCAGCTCACCCCTAGAGGGCCCTACAATCTCCTATGGCTACACCTTC.

V usage is TRBV6-5 and J usage is TRBJ1-4; perhaps TRBD1 as D (5 bases). In germline, CDR1 is MNHEY, CDR2 SVGAGI. The CDR3 totals 15 residues. V lost 2 bases and J 5 bases, leaving 12 bases between the germline ends. CDR3 coding DNA: TGTGCCAGCAGTTACCAGCCAGGGATGAATGAAAAACTGTTTTTT. Translating it yields CASSYQPGMNEKLFF.

This clone appeared a single time. The chain has TRBV10-3 and TRBJ1-2, with D perhaps TRBD1 (6 bases). This CDR3 has 11 amino acids. The V and J ends lost 3 bases and 8 bases respectively, with 7 bases between them. Per germline, CDR1 ENHRY and CDR2 SYGVKD. CDR3 bases: TGTGCCATCAGTGAACAGGGAGGCTACACCTTC. Residues: CAISEQGGYTF.

The V and J genes are TRBV27 and TRBJ2-5; perhaps TRBD2 as D (6 bases). Germline V gene lookup returns CDR1 MNHEY and CDR2 SMNVEV (reference sequence). The CDR3 length is 13 residues. Trimming shortened V by 6 bases and J by 9 bases, and 17 bases separated the two germline ends. The CDR3 loop reads CASSLRAREAQYF. CDR3 nucleotides: TGTGCCAGCAGCCTTAGGGCTAGGGAGGCCCAGTACTTC.

Written as DNA, the CDR3 is TGTGCCAGCAGCACCCGACAGGGGTACACTGAAGCTTTCTTT. This codes for CASSTRQGYTEAFF. This chain links TRBV11-3 with TRBJ1-1; 8 bases are shared with TRBD1. From germline, CDR1 is SGHNT and CDR2 YENEEA. J lost 3 bases, V lost 5 bases, and 5 bases had no gene match. The CDR3 length is 14 residues.